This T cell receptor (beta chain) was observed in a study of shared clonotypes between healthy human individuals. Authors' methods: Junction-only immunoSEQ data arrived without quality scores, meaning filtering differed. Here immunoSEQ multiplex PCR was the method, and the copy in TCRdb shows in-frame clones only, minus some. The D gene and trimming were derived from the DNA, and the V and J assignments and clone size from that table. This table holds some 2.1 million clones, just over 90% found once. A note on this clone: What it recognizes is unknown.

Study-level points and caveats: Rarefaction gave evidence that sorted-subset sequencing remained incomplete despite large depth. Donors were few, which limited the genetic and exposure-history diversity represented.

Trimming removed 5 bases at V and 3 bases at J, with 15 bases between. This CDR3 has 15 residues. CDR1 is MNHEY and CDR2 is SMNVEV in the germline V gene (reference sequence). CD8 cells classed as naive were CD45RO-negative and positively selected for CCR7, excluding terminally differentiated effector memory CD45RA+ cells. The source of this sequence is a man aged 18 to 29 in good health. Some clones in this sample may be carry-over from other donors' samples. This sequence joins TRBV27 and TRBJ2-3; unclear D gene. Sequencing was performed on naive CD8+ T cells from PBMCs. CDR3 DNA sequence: TGTGCCAGCAGTCTTTCTCGGATGGGGACAGATACGCAGTATTTT. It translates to CASSLSRMGTDTQYF.